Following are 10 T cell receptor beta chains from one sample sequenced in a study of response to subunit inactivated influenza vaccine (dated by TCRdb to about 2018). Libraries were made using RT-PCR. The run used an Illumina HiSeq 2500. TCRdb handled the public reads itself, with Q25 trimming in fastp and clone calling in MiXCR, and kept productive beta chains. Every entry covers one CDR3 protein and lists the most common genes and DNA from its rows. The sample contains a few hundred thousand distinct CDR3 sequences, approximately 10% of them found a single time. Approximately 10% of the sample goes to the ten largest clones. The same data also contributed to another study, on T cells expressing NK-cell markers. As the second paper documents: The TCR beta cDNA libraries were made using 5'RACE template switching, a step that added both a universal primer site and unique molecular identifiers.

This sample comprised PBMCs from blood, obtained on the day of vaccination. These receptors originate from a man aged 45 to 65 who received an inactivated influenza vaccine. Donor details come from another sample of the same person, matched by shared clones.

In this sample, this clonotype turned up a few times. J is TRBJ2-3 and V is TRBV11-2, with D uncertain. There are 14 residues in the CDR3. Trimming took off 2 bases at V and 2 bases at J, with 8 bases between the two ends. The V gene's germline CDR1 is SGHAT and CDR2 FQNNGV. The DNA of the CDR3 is TGTGCCAGCAGCTTATACAGCCTCACAGATACGCAGTATTTT. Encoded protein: CASSLYSLTDTQYF.

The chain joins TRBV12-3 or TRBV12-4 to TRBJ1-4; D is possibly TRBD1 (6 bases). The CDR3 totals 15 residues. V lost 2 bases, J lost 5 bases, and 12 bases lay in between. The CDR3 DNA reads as TGTGCCAGCAGTTTATTGACAGGAAAAAATGAAAAACTGTTTTTT. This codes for CASSLLTGKNEKLFF.

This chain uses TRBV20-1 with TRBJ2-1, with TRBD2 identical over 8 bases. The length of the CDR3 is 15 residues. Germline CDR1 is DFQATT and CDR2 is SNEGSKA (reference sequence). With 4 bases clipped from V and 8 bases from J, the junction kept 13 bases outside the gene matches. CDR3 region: CSAISSGGAVDEQFF. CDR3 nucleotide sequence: TGCAGTGCTATTTCCTCGGGGGGGGCCGTCGATGAGCAGTTCTTC.

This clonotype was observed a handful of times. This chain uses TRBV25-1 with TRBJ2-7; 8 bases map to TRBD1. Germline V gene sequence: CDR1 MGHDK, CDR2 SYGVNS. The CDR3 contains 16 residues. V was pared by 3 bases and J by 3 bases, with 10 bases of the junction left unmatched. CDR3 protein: CASSDFDQGADYEQYF. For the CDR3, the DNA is TGTGCCAGCAGTGATTTTGACCAGGGGGCGGACTACGAGCAGTACTTC.

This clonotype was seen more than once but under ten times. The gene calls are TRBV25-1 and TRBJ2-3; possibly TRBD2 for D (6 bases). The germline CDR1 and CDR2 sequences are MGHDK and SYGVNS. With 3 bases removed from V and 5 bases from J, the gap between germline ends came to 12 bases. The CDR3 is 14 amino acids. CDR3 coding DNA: TGTGCCAGCAGTGAGGGCCGGGGGAGAGATACGCAGTATTTT. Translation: CASSEGRGRDTQYF.

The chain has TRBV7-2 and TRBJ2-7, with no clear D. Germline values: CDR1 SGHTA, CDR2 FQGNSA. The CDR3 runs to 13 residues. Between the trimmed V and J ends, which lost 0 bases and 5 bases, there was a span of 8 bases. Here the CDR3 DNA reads TGTGCCAGCAGCTTAGCGTCGGGCGACGAGCAGTACTTC. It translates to CASSLASGDEQYF.

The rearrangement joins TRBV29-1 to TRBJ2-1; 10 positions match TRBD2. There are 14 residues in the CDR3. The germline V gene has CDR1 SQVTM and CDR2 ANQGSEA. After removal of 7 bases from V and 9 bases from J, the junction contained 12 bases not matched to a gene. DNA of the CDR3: TGCAGCGCCGGCGGGGGGCTAGCGGGAGTTGAGCAGTTCTTC. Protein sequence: CSAGGGLAGVEQFF.

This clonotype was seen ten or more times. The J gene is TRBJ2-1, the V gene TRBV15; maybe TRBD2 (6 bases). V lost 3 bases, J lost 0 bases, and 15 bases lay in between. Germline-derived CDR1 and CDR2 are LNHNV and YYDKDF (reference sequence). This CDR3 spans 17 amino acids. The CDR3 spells CATSRMLGGSSYNEQFF. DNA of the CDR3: TGTGCCACCAGCAGGATGCTGGGGGGTAGCTCCTACAATGAGCAGTTCTTC.

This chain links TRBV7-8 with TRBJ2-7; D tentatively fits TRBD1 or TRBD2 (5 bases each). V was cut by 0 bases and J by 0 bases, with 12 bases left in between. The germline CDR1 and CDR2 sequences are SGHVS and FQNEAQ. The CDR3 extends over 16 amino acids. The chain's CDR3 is CASSLAQAGSSYEQYF. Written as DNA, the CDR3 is TGTGCCAGCAGCTTAGCGCAAGCAGGGAGCTCCTACGAGCAGTACTTC.

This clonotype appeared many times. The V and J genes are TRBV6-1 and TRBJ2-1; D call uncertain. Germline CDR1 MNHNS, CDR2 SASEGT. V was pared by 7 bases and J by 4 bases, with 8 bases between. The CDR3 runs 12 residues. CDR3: CASKDLYNEQFF. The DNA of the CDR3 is TGTGCCAGCAAAGACCTTTACAATGAGCAGTTCTTC.